This entry features one T cell receptor beta chain sequence. The data belong to a study of T cell changes during pregnancy in multiple sclerosis. Data came from immunoSEQ multiplex PCR; TCRdb stores just in-frame clones and leaves some out. The repertoire holds 50,000 to 60,000 clones, about 91% seen once, with under 2% in the top ten. The V gene's germline CDR1 is SGHTA and CDR2 FQGTGA. V was cut by 5 bases and J by 5 bases, with 21 bases left in between. The CDR3 spans 16 residues. The receptor was derived from a female donor with multiple sclerosis, enrolled in a pregnancy study. Sequenced material: peripheral blood, taken after pregnancy. V is TRBV7-3 and J is TRBJ1-1, with D tentatively TRBD1 (5 bases). The CDR3 reads CASSPLGPGPKTEAFF. CDR3 nucleotide sequence: TGTGCCAGCAGCCCCCTTGGCCCAGGGCCGAAAACTGAAGCTTTCTTT.